Presented here are 21 T cell receptor beta chains from one specimen sequenced in a study of metastatic and nonmetastatic thyroid tumors. TCRdb recomputed clones from the PCR reads via MiXCR. Found here are about 21,000 clones, around a third of them singletons; the top ten hold 13% to 15%. No patient received treatment before thyroid surgery. The sequencing sample was made of blood. The receptors were sampled from a female donor with papillary thyroid cancer or a benign thyroid nodule (not recorded which). Some clones in this sample may be carry-over from other donors' samples.

This clone appeared a few times. The same CDR3 is also encoded by other DNA sequences in this sample. The chain uses TRBV12-3 or TRBV12-4 and TRBJ2-2; D unclear. The CDR3 spans 12 residues. V was trimmed by 1 base and J by 6 bases, leaving 3 bases between them. For the CDR3, the DNA is TGTGCCAGCAGTTTAGGCTCCGGGGAGCTGTTTTTT. Its protein product is CASSLGSGELFF.

Concerning this clone: Other nucleotide sequences in the sample specify the same CDR3. The chain is built from TRBV12-3 or TRBV12-4 and TRBJ1-2; 7 nucleotides align to TRBD1. The CDR3 is made up of 14 amino acids. V lost 3 bases to trimming and J lost 11 bases; unmatched junction nucleotides: 12. CDR3 protein: CASSFPGQASGYTF. Here the CDR3 DNA reads TGTGCCAGCAGTTTCCCCGGACAGGCATCTGGATACACCTTC.

This clone was found many times. In the same sample, other DNA sequences code for this CDR3. This sequence joins TRBV24-1 and TRBJ1-5; D unclear. Germline V lookup: CDR1 KGHDR, CDR2 SFDVKD. With 5 bases removed from V and 3 bases from J, the gap between germline ends came to 7 bases. This CDR3 is built from 13 residues. CDR3 in amino acids: CATSGGNNQPQHF. The CDR3, as DNA: TGTGCCACCAGTGGAGGGAACAATCAGCCCCAGCATTTT.

This clone was recorded at least ten times. The chain links TRBV10-3 to TRBJ1-4; 7 positions match TRBD1. The germline gives CDR1 ENHRY, CDR2 SYGVKD. Germline trimming cut 2 bases from V and 3 bases from J; bases unmatched to any gene: 3. The CDR3 loop spans 15 amino acids. In DNA form, the CDR3 reads TGTGCCATCAGTGAGGGGGGGACAGCTAATGAAAAACTGTTTTTT. Residues: CAISEGGTANEKLFF.

This clone was recorded many times. The rearrangement joins TRBV7-9 to TRBJ2-1, with D perhaps matching TRBD1 (6 bases). Trimming took off 5 bases at V and 7 bases at J, with 15 bases between the two ends. The CDR3 extends over 14 amino acids. Germline loops: CDR1 SEHNR, CDR2 FQNEAQ (reference sequence). The CDR3 is CASSRTDKVNEQFF. The CDR3 bases are TGTGCCAGCAGCAGGACAGACAAGGTGAATGAGCAGTTCTTC.

The chain uses TRBV11-2 and TRBJ2-3, with 7 bases aligning to TRBD2. CDR1 is SGHAT and CDR2 is FQNNGV in the germline V gene. The CDR3 extends over 15 amino acids. V lost 5 bases and J lost 0; bases outside the gene matches: 5. The DNA of the CDR3 is TGTGCCAGCAGCCCTCTAGCGGCTAGCACAGATACGCAGTATTTT. Residues: CASSPLAASTDTQYF.

This clone was counted ten times or more. The V call is TRBV5-1, the J call TRBJ2-7; TRBD1 is a possible D gene (5 bases). V lost 0 bases, J lost 1 base, and 5 bases lay in between. This CDR3 contains 13 residues. CDR1 and CDR2 (germline): SGHRS, YFSETQ. In DNA, the CDR3 is TGCGCCAGCAGCTTGGCAGGGTCCTACGAGCAGTACTTC. Its protein product is CASSLAGSYEQYF. The full variable domain, with the rest looked up from reference TRBV5-1 and TRBJ2-7, is KAGVTQTPRYLIKTRGQQVTLSCSPISGHRSVSWYQQTPGQGLQFLFEYFSETQRNKGNFPGRFSGRQFSNSRSEMNVSTLELGDSALYLCASSLAGSYEQYFGPGTRLTVT.

This clone was recorded a few times. The chain carries TRBV27 and TRBJ2-7; no definite D call. Trimming pared 6 bases from V and 2 bases from J, leaving 14 bases between. This CDR3 contains 14 residues. The germline CDR1 and CDR2 sequences are MNHEY and SMNVEV (reference sequence). The CDR3 DNA sequence: TGTGCCAGCAGGCCCGGAGCGTCACCCTACGAGCAGTACTTC. This gives the protein CASRPGASPYEQYF.

This clone was seen many times. CDR3 in amino acids: CASSQDWATDTQYF. As DNA, the CDR3 is TGTGCCAGCAGCCAAGATTGGGCGACAGATACGCAGTATTTT. The rearrangement joins TRBV14 to TRBJ2-3; D not certain. CDR3 length: 14 residues. The ends were cut back, 0 bases at V and 3 bases at J, with 7 bases in the middle. The germline V gene encodes CDR1 SGHDN and CDR2 FVKESK.

V gene TRBV7-3 combines with J gene TRBJ2-2; 7 bases line up with TRBD1. Germline CDR1 reads SGHTA; CDR2 reads FQGTGA. This CDR3 comprises 14 residues. The ends lost 6 bases at V and 4 bases at J; junction bases unmatched: 5. The CDR3 sequence: CASRQTGATGELFF. CDR3 in DNA: TGTGCCAGCAGACAAACAGGGGCCACCGGGGAGCTGTTTTTT. Full variable domain (rest looked up from reference TRBV7-3 and TRBJ2-2): GAGVSQTPSNKVTEKGKYVELRCDPISGHTALYWYRQSLGQGPEFLIYFQGTGAADDSGLPNDRFFAVRPEGSVSTLKIQRTERGDSAVYLCASRQTGATGELFFGEGSRLTVL.

By its share, this clone is medium-sized (0.01 to 0.1%). This chain links TRBV19 with TRBJ2-7, with 12 bases fitting TRBD2. The CDR3 runs to 17 residues. Germline CDR1 and CDR2: LNHDA and SQIVND (reference sequence). J was trimmed by 2 bases and V by 3 bases; bases with no gene match: 8. The CDR3 DNA sequence: TGTGCCAGTAGTATGCAGCGGACTAGCGGGACTCCCTACGAGCAGTACTTC. Amino acid sequence: CASSMQRTSGTPYEQYF.

This clone is medium-sized within its sample. The chain carries TRBV5-5 and TRBJ1-4; 10 bases agree with TRBD1. Trimming at V came to 4 bases and at J to 3 bases, leaving 6 bases not matched to a gene. There are 16 residues in the CDR3. Germline assignment: CDR1 SGHKS and CDR2 YYEKEE (reference sequence). Here the CDR3 DNA reads TGTGCCAGCAGCAAGGGACAGGGGTTCCCTAATGAAAAACTGTTTTTT. This encodes CASSKGQGFPNEKLFF.

This clone was seen repeatedly, ten times or more. CDR3 loop: CASSAPPGQGTDTQYF. CDR3 sequence (DNA): TGTGCCAGCAGTGCCCCCCCGGGACAGGGCACAGATACGCAGTATTTT. The gene calls are TRBV6-1 and TRBJ2-3, with TRBD1 matching 8 bases. Trimming at V came to 4 bases and at J to 1 base, leaving 7 bases not matched to a gene. CDR1 and CDR2 (germline): MNHNS, SASEGT. This CDR3 contains 16 residues.

This clone came up a few times. The chain employs TRBV6-2 or TRBV6-3 and TRBJ2-7; 8 bases fit TRBD1. Germline CDR1 and CDR2: MNHEY and SVGEGT. The ends lost 2 bases at V and 8 bases at J; junction bases unmatched: 11. This CDR3 spans 15 amino acids. The CDR3 region is CASSYGTGPPTKQYF. DNA for the CDR3: TGTGCCAGCAGTTACGGGACAGGTCCCCCTACGAAGCAGTACTTC.

This clone showed up just once. The V and J genes are TRBV20-1 and TRBJ2-7; D is possibly TRBD1 (5 bases). CDR3 size: 13 residues. The germline V gene encodes CDR1 DFQATT and CDR2 SNEGSKA (reference sequence). V gave up 5 bases and J gave up 3 bases, with 14 bases separating them. Here the CDR3 DNA reads TGCAGTGCTGGCAGGGTATCGGGCTACGAGCAGTACTTC. Amino acids: CSAGRVSGYEQYF.

Many counts were recorded for this clone. The genes are TRBV15 and TRBJ2-5; D possibly matches TRBD1 or TRBD2 (5 bases each). CDR1 is LNHNV, CDR2 YYDKDF, per germline (reference sequence). CDR3 length: 13 residues. Trimming removed 7 bases at V and 2 bases at J, with 11 bases between. The CDR3 region is CATKRDGQETQYF. For the CDR3, the DNA is TGTGCCACCAAGAGGGACGGGCAAGAGACCCAGTACTTC.

By sample fraction, this clone is medium-sized. This chain links TRBV18 with TRBJ1-3; maybe TRBD1 (5 bases). The germline V gene encodes CDR1 KGHSH and CDR2 LQKENI. Trimming pared 3 bases from V and 0 bases from J, leaving 18 bases between. This CDR3 is 18 amino acids long. The CDR3 DNA is TGTGCCAGCTCACCGGGCAGGGATCGCGCCGGCTCTGGAAACACCATATATTTT. Encoded protein: CASSPGRDRAGSGNTIYF. Using reference TRBV18 and TRBJ1-3 for the parts outside the CDR3, the full variable domain is NAGVMQNPRHLVRRRGQEARLRCSPMKGHSHVYWYRQLPEEGLKFMVYLQKENIIDESGMPKERFSAEFPKEGPSILRIQQVVRGDSAAYFCASSPGRDRAGSGNTIYFGEGSWLTVV.

This clone was found many times. V gene TRBV18 combines with J gene TRBJ2-1; 8 nucleotides line up with TRBD2. Germline values: CDR1 KGHSH, CDR2 LQKENI. The CDR3 sequence is 12 residues long. V lost 5 bases and J lost 8; bases outside the gene matches: 2. The CDR3 is CASSEAGDEQFF. CDR3 in DNA: TGTGCCAGCTCAGAAGCGGGGGATGAGCAGTTCTTC.

Details on this clone: Other nucleotide sequences from this sample produce the same CDR3. The J gene is TRBJ2-2, the V gene TRBV7-6; D not certain. There are 14 residues in the CDR3. The germline gives CDR1 SGHVS, CDR2 FNYEAQ. Trimming left V 7 bases short and J 5 bases short, with 14 bases between. The CDR3: CASTALGWTGELFF. In DNA, the CDR3 is TGTGCCAGCACTGCCCTAGGTTGGACCGGGGAGCTGTTTTTT.

This clone is labeled as medium-sized. This chain uses TRBV27 with TRBJ1-2; perhaps TRBD1 as D (5 bases). Trimming cost V 5 bases and J 4 bases, with 17 bases left between them. Germline V gene data show CDR1 as MNHEY and CDR2 as SMNVEV (reference sequence). This CDR3 contains 15 residues. CDR3 sequence reads: CASSPFSRDSYGYTF. CDR3 DNA sequence: TGTGCCAGCAGTCCATTTTCCAGGGATAGCTATGGCTACACCTTC.

This clone showed up many times. The genes are TRBV6-1 and TRBJ2-1; D tentatively fits TRBD1 or TRBD2 (6 bases each). V was clipped by 10 bases and J by 2 bases, with 12 bases between them. In germline, CDR1 is MNHNS, CDR2 SASEGT. This CDR3 region has 13 residues. The CDR3 loop reads CATKGGPYNEQFF. CDR3 bases: TGTGCCACCAAGGGGGGTCCCTACAATGAGCAGTTCTTC.